This TCR beta chain came from a study of shared clonotypes between healthy human individuals. Study findings and constraints: Even with large depth, rarefaction showed that sorted-subset sequencing was incomplete. Only blood was sampled; tissue repertoires likely differ.

The test was conducted at deep level. TCRdb keeps only in-frame clones here, not all; method: immunoSEQ multiplex PCR. The table records 2 million to 3 million clones, roughly 93% of them present only once. The germline V gene encodes CDR1 MDHEN and CDR2 SYDVKM. This CDR3 has 14 residues. Trimming cost V 8 bases and J 7 bases; bases outside gene matches: 13. About this clone itself: What it binds is not known.

What was sequenced was naive CD4+ T cells from PBMCs. The sample's subset: CD45RA+ positively selected. This receptor was obtained from a man aged 18 to 30 in good health. Some clones in this sample may be carry-over from other donors' samples. This chain uses TRBV28 with TRBJ1-2, with TRBD1 identical over 7 bases. CDR3 amino acids: CASGKGGRIGGYTF. DNA of the CDR3: TGTGCCAGCGGTAAAGGGGGCCGTATAGGTGGCTACACCTTC.